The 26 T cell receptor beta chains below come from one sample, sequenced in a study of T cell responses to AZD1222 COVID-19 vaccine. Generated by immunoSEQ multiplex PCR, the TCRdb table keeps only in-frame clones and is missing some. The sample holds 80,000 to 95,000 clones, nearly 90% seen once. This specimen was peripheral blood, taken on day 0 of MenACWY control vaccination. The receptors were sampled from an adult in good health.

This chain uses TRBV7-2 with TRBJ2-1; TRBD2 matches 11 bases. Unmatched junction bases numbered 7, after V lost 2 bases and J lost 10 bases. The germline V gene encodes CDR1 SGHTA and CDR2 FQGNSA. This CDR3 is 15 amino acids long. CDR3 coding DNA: TGTGCCAGCAGCTTACGAATAGCGGGGGGGTCCGAGCAGTTCTTC. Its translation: CASSLRIAGGSEQFF.

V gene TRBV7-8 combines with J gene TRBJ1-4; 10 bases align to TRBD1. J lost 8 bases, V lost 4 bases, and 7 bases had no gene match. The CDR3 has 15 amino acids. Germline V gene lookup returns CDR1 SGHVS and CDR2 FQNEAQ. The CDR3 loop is CASSSLGTGAEKLFF. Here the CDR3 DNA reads TGTGCCAGCAGCTCCTTAGGGACAGGGGCCGAAAAACTGTTTTTT.

The CDR3 here is CASSQEGRQHVSYNEQFF. The CDR3 region has the DNA TGTGCCAGCAGCCAAGAGGGGCGGCAGCATGTCTCCTACAATGAGCAGTTCTTC. The chain joins TRBV3-1 (or the pseudogene TRBV3-2) to TRBJ2-1; a possible D gene is TRBD1 (5 bases). CDR1 is LGHDT and CDR2 is YNNKEL in the germline V gene (reference sequence). The V and J ends lost 0 bases and 0 bases respectively, with 15 bases between them. CDR3 length: 18 amino acids.

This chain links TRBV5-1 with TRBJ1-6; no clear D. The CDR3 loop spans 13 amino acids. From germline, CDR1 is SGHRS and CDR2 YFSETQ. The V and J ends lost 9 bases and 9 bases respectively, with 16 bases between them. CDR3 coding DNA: TGCGCCAAAAATCGGGGTCCCCCTTCACCCCTCCACTTT. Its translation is CAKNRGPPSPLHF.

CDR3 DNA sequence: TGTGCCAGTAGTTCGGTGCCTATTCGGGAGCTGTTTTTT. It codes for CASSSVPIRELFF. V and J are TRBV19 and TRBJ2-2, with D hard to call. The ends were cut back, 5 bases at V and 9 bases at J, with 13 bases in the middle. Germline values: CDR1 LNHDA, CDR2 SQIVND (reference sequence). The CDR3 has 13 residues.

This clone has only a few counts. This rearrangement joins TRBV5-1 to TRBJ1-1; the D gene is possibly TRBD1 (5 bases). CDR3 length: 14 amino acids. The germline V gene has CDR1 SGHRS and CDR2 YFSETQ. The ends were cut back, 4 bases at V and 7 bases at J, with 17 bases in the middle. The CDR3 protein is CASSRDGGDGEAFF. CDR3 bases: TGCGCCAGCAGCCGGGACGGAGGGGATGGTGAAGCTTTCTTT.

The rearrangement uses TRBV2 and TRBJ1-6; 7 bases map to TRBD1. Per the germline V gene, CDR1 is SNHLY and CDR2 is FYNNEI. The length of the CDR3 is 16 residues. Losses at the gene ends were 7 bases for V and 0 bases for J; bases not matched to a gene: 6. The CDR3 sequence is CASIRDSSSYNSPLHF. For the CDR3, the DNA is TGTGCCAGCATTAGGGACAGCAGCTCCTATAATTCACCCCTCCACTTT.

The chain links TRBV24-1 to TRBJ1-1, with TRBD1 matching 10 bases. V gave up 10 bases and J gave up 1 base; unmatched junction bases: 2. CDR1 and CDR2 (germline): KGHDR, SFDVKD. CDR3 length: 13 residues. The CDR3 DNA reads TGTGCCACTAGGGACAGGGGGAACACTGAAGCTTTCTTT. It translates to CATRDRGNTEAFF.

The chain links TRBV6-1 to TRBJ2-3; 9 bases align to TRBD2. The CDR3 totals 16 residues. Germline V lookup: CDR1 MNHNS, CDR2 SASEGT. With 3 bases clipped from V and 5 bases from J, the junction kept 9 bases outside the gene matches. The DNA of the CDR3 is TGTGCCAGCAGTGACGTGCGGGGGGGCCAGGGAGATACGCAGTATTTT. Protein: CASSDVRGGQGDTQYF.

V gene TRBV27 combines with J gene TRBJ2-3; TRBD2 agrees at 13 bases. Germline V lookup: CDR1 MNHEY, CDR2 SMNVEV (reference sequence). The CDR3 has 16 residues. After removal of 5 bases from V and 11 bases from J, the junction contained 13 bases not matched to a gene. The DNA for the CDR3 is TGTGCCAGCAGTGCCAGTACCGGGACTAGCGGGGCTGGGCAGTATTTT. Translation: CASSASTGTSGAGQYF.

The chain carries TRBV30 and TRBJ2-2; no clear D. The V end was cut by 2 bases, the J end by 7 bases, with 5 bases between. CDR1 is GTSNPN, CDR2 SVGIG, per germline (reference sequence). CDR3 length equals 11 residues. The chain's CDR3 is CAWSWSGELFF. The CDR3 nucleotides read TGTGCCTGGAGTTGGAGCGGGGAGCTGTTTTTT.

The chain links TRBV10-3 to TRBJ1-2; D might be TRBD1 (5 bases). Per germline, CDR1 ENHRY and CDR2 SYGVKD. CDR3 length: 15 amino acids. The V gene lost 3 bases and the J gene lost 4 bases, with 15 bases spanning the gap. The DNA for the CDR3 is TGTGCCATCAGTGAATCGGCAGGGTCGGGCTATGGCTACACCTTC. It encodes CAISESAGSGYGYTF.

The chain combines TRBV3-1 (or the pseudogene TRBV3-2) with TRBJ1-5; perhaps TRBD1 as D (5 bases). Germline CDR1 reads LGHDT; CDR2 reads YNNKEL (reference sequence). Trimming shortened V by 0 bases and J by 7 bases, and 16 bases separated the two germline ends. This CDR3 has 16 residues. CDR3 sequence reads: CASSQDSSGPGQPQHF. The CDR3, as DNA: TGTGCCAGCAGCCAAGATAGTTCAGGGCCGGGCCAGCCCCAGCATTTT.

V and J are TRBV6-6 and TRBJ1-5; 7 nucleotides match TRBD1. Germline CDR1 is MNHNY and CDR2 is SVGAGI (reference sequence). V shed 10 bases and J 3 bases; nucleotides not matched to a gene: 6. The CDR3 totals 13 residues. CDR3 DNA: TGTGCCACGACAGGGCAAAACAATCAGCCCCAGCATTTT. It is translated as CATTGQNNQPQHF.

The CDR3 nucleotides read TGTGCCAGCAGTTTTTCAACCTACGAGCAGTACTTC. Its protein is CASSFSTYEQYF. The gene calls are TRBV12-3 or TRBV12-4 and TRBJ2-7; D gene ambiguous. Trimming left V 3 bases short and J 2 bases short, with 5 bases between. This CDR3 spans 12 amino acids.

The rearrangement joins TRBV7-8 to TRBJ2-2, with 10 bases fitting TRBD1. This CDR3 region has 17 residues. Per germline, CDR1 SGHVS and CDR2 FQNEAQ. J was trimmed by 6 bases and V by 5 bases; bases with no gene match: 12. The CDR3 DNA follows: TGTGCCAGCAGCCCAAGCGGACAGGGGGTTTGGGCCGGGGAGCTGTTTTTT. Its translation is CASSPSGQGVWAGELFF. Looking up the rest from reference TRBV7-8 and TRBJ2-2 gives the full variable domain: GAGVSQSPRYKVAKRGQDVALRCDPISGHVSLFWYQQALGQGPEFLTYFQNEAQLDKSGLPSDRFFAERPEGSVSTLKIQRTQQEDSAVYLCASSPSGQGVWAGELFFGEGSRLTVL.

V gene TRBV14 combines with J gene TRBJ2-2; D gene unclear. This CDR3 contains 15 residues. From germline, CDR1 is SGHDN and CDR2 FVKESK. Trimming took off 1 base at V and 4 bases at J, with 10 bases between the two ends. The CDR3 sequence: CASSQGPPFTGELFF. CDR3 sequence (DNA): TGTGCCAGCAGCCAAGGTCCCCCGTTCACCGGGGAGCTGTTTTTT.

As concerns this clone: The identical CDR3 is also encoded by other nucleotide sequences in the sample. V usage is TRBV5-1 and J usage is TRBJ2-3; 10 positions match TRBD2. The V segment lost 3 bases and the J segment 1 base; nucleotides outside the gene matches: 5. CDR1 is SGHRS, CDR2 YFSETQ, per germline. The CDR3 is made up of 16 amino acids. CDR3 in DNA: TGCGCCAGCAGCTGGTCTCTAGCGGGAGGCACAGATACGCAGTATTTT. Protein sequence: CASSWSLAGGTDTQYF.

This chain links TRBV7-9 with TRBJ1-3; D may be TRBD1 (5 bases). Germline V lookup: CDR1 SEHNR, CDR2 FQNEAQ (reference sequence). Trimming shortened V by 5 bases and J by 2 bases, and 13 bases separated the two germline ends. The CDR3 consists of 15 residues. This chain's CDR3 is CASSGGGGPGNTIYF. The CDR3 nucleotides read TGTGCCAGCAGCGGAGGCGGGGGTCCTGGAAACACCATATATTTT.

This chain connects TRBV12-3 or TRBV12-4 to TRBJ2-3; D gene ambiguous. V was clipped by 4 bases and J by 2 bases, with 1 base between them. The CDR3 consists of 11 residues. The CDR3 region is CASSYTDTQYF. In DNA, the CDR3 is TGTGCCAGCAGTTACACAGATACGCAGTATTTT.

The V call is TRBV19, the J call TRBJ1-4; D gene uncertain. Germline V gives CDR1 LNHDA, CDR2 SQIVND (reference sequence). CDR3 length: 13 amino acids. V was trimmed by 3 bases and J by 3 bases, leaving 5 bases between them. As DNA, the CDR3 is TGTGCCAGTAGTATGGCGGCTAATGAAAAACTGTTTTTT. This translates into CASSMAANEKLFF.

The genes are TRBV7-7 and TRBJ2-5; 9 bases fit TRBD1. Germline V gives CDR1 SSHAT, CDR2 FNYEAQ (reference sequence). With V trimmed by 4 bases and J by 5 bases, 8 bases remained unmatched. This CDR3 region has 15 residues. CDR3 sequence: CASSSGQGSSETQYF. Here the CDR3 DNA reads TGTGCCAGCAGCTCGGGACAGGGTTCATCTGAGACCCAGTACTTC.

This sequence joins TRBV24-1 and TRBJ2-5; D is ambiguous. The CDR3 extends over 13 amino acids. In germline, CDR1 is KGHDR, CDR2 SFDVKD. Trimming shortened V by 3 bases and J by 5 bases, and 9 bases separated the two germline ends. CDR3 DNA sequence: TGTGCCACCAGTGATCCCCAAAGGGAGACCCAGTACTTC. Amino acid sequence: CATSDPQRETQYF.

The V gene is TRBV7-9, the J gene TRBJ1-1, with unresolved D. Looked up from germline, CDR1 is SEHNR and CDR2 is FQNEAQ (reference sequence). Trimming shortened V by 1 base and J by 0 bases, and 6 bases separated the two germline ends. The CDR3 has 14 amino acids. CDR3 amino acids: CASSLGGLNTEAFF. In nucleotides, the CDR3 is TGTGCCAGCAGCTTAGGCGGACTGAACACTGAAGCTTTCTTT.

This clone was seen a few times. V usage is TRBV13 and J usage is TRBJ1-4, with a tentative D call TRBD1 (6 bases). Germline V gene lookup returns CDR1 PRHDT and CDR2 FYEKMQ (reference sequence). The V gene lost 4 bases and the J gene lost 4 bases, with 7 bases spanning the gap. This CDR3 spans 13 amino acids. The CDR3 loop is CASSSGDNEKLFF. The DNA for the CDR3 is TGTGCCAGCAGCTCAGGGGATAATGAAAAACTGTTTTTT.

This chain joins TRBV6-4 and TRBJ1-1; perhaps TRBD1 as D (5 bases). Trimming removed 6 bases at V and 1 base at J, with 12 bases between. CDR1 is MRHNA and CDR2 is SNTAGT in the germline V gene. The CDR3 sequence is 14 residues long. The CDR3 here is CASRTDGANTEAFF. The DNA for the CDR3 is TGTGCCAGCAGGACCGACGGGGCGAACACTGAAGCTTTCTTT.